The 30 T cell receptor beta chains listed next were all sequenced from one sample in a study of blood T cell repertoires in COVID-19. Assay: immunoSEQ multiplex PCR; the TCRdb copy retains only in-frame clones and omits some. The sample holds around 100,000 clones; just under 80% are singletons and the top ten take 9.5% to 13%. The sequenced material came from peripheral blood. The receptors shown here come from a woman in her 70s with acute or convalescent COVID-19.

The J gene is TRBJ2-3, the V gene TRBV16, with D perhaps TRBD1 (6 bases). In germline, CDR1 is KGHSY, CDR2 FQNENV. The V and J ends lost 4 bases and 3 bases respectively, with 14 bases between them. The CDR3 length is 15 residues. CDR3 DNA sequence: TGTGCCAGCAGCCGGCAGGGGCAGGGAACAGATACGCAGTATTTT. It translates to CASSRQGQGTDTQYF.

This clone was seen a single time. J is TRBJ1-5 and V is TRBV28, with 8 bases lining up with TRBD1. Germline V gene data show CDR1 as MDHEN and CDR2 as SYDVKM. The CDR3 has 19 residues. Germline trimming cut 3 bases from V and 2 bases from J; bases unmatched to any gene: 15. The CDR3 loop reads CASSFPDRGPRGGNQPQHF. The CDR3 bases are TGTGCCAGCAGTTTTCCCGACAGGGGCCCACGGGGGGGCAATCAGCCCCAGCATTTT.

This chain connects TRBV27 to TRBJ1-3; D is unresolved. The CDR3 loop spans 19 amino acids. Germline V gene lookup returns CDR1 MNHEY and CDR2 SMNVEV (reference sequence). Trimming took 2 bases from V and 5 from J, leaving 25 bases between them. CDR3 region: CASSLKPSGPLAGRNTIYF. The CDR3 DNA reads as TGTGCCAGCAGTTTAAAGCCGTCGGGTCCGCTCGCCGGGAGAAACACCATATATTTT.

This clone occurred a few times. The chain uses TRBV11-2 and TRBJ2-5; D is unclear. V lost 5 bases, J lost 6 bases, and 13 bases lay in between. Per germline, CDR1 SGHAT and CDR2 FQNNGV. The CDR3 runs to 13 residues. In DNA form, the CDR3 reads TGTGCCAGCAGCCCCCAGGCATCCCAGACCCAGTACTTC. Translated, it gives CASSPQASQTQYF.

The rearrangement links TRBV15 to TRBJ2-3, with D maybe TRBD1 (5 bases). CDR1 is LNHNV and CDR2 is YYDKDF in the germline V gene (reference sequence). Trimming shortened V by 0 bases and J by 1 base, and 17 bases separated the two germline ends. This CDR3 has 18 residues. The CDR3 here is CATSRDPSATTGTDTQYF. CDR3 DNA: TGTGCCACCAGCAGAGACCCGTCTGCTACGACAGGCACAGATACGCAGTATTTT.

V usage is TRBV11-2 and J usage is TRBJ2-5, with D perhaps matching TRBD1 (6 bases). V was cut by 1 base and J by 0 bases, with 12 bases left in between. Germline loops: CDR1 SGHAT, CDR2 FQNNGV. There are 16 residues in the CDR3. The CDR3: CASSLGGRQDQETQYF. The CDR3 DNA is TGTGCCAGCAGCTTAGGGGGTCGACAGGACCAAGAGACCCAGTACTTC. The variable domain in full, with the rest retrieved from reference TRBV11-2 and TRBJ2-5, is EAGVAQSPRYKIIEKRQSVAFWCNPISGHATLYWYQQILGQGPKLLIQFQNNGVVDDSQLPKDRFSAERLKGVDSTLKIQPAKLEDSAVYLCASSLGGRQDQETQYFGPGTRLLVL.

This chain uses TRBV5-1 with TRBJ1-1; 7 positions agree with TRBD1. Per germline, CDR1 SGHRS and CDR2 YFSETQ. The V gene end was trimmed by 3 bases and the J gene end by 1 base; junction bases not matched to a gene: 3. CDR3 length equals 14 residues. DNA of the CDR3: TGCGCCAGCAGCTCGGACAGGTCGAACACTGAAGCTTTCTTT. Translation: CASSSDRSNTEAFF.

The chain has TRBV6-5 and TRBJ1-5, with D possibly TRBD1 on 5 matching bases. The V and J ends lost 0 bases and 4 bases respectively, with 13 bases between them. The CDR3 length is 16 residues. In germline, CDR1 is MNHEY, CDR2 SVGAGI. CDR3 protein: CASSYSEGPTNQPQHF. Written as DNA, the CDR3 is TGTGCCAGCAGTTACTCGGAGGGGCCCACGAATCAGCCCCAGCATTTT.

The chain links TRBV7-8 to TRBJ2-7, with 7 bases identical to TRBD1. V trimming: 5 bases; J trimming: 3 bases; junction bases outside the gene matches: 13. Germline V gene data show CDR1 as SGHVS and CDR2 as FQNEAQ. The CDR3 is 16 residues long. CDR3 protein: CASSISTGADFYEQYV. The CDR3 DNA reads TGTGCCAGCAGCATCAGCACAGGGGCCGATTTCTACGAGCAGTACGTC.

V usage is TRBV7-8 and J usage is TRBJ1-5, with a tentative D call TRBD1 (6 bases). Germline CDR1 and CDR2: SGHVS and FQNEAQ. This CDR3 is built from 16 residues. Between the trimmed V and J ends, which lost 4 bases and 7 bases, there was a span of 20 bases. The chain's CDR3 is CASSSQGAWGGQPQHF. Here the CDR3 DNA reads TGTGCCAGCAGCTCCCAAGGGGCTTGGGGGGGCCAGCCCCAGCATTTT.

The chain couples TRBV5-8 to TRBJ1-2; tentatively, D is TRBD1 (6 bases). Trimming removed 0 bases from V and 1 base from J, with 16 bases in between. Germline lookup yields CDR1 SGHTS and CDR2 YDEGEE. CDR3 length: 17 amino acids. CDR3 sequence: CASSLDEFQGLNYGYTF. The CDR3 coding sequence is TGTGCCAGCAGCTTGGATGAGTTCCAGGGGCTTAACTATGGCTACACCTTC. The full variable domain, its missing parts supplied by reference TRBV5-8 and TRBJ1-2, is EAGVTQSPTHLIKTRGQQATLRCSPISGHTSVYWYQQALGLGLQFLLWYDEGEERNRGNFPPRFSGRQFPNYSSELNVNALELEDSALYLCASSLDEFQGLNYGYTFGSGTRLTVV.

The chain combines TRBV12-5 with TRBJ2-6; D gene unclear. V lost 0 bases and J lost 0, with 15 bases in between. This CDR3 has 19 residues. The germline V gene has CDR1 LGHNT and CDR2 FRNRAP. CDR3 sequence reads: CASGLVPAAASSGANVLTF. CDR3 nucleotide sequence: TGTGCTAGTGGTTTGGTACCCGCCGCGGCGAGCTCTGGGGCCAACGTCCTGACTTTC.

The chain combines TRBV7-3 with TRBJ1-6; perhaps TRBD1 as D (5 bases). The germline gives CDR1 SGHTA, CDR2 FQGTGA. The ends were cut back, 1 base at V and 13 bases at J, with 17 bases in the middle. CDR3 length equals 15 residues. This chain's CDR3 is CASSLNGQGFSPLHF. In nucleotides, the CDR3 is TGTGCCAGCAGCTTAAACGGGCAGGGATTCTCCCCCCTCCACTTT.

The genes are TRBV15 and TRBJ2-1; weak D call: TRBD2 (5 bases). Between the trimmed V and J ends, which lost 0 bases and 10 bases, there was a span of 16 bases. The CDR3 length is 15 residues. Germline-derived CDR1 and CDR2 are LNHNV and YYDKDF (reference sequence). CDR3 region: CATSRDRAQPGEQFF. CDR3 coding DNA: TGTGCCACCAGCAGAGATCGGGCCCAACCGGGGGAGCAGTTCTTC.

The V call is TRBV5-1, the J call TRBJ2-3, with 10 bases fitting TRBD2. V lost 2 bases to trimming and J lost 2 bases; unmatched junction nucleotides: 5. Per the germline V gene, CDR1 is SGHRS and CDR2 is YFSETQ. The CDR3 covers 16 residues. For the CDR3, the DNA is TGCGCCAGCAGCTTAGTTAGCGGGGGGTACACAGATACGCAGTATTTT. Amino acid sequence: CASSLVSGGYTDTQYF.

This chain uses TRBV5-1 with TRBJ1-1; TRBD1 agrees at 7 bases. Germline CDR1 reads SGHRS; CDR2 reads YFSETQ. This CDR3 spans 15 amino acids. After removal of 4 bases from V and 0 bases from J, the junction contained 6 bases not matched to a gene. This CDR3 is CASSVGQLLNTEAFF. CDR3 coding DNA: TGCGCCAGCAGCGTGGGACAGCTACTGAACACTGAAGCTTTCTTT. Based on the CDR3 plus reference TRBV5-1 and TRBJ1-1, the full variable domain is KAGVTQTPRYLIKTRGQQVTLSCSPISGHRSVSWYQQTPGQGLQFLFEYFSETQRNKGNFPGRFSGRQFSNSRSEMNVSTLELGDSALYLCASSVGQLLNTEAFFGQGTRLTVV.

This chain connects TRBV24-1 to TRBJ1-1; D may be TRBD1 (6 bases). Germline V gene lookup returns CDR1 KGHDR and CDR2 SFDVKD. CDR3 size: 13 residues. Trimming took off 7 bases at V and 3 bases at J, with 11 bases between the two ends. This CDR3 is CATSDRSYTEAFF. The CDR3 coding sequence is TGTGCCACCAGCGACAGGTCATACACTGAAGCTTTCTTT.

The chain couples TRBV6-5 to TRBJ1-2, with a weak D call TRBD1 (6 bases). The CDR3 is 13 residues long. Germline V gene lookup returns CDR1 MNHEY and CDR2 SVGAGI. Trimming removed 0 bases from V and 6 bases from J, with 8 bases in between. CDR3 sequence reads: CASSYSQGNGYTF. The CDR3 nucleotides read TGTGCCAGCAGTTACTCCCAGGGGAATGGCTACACCTTC.

V gene TRBV27 combines with J gene TRBJ1-5, with D perhaps TRBD1 (5 bases). From germline, CDR1 is MNHEY and CDR2 SMNVEV (reference sequence). The CDR3 loop spans 14 amino acids. Trimming removed 2 bases at V and 5 bases at J, with 10 bases between. CDR3: CASSLGGTYQPQHF. The CDR3 bases are TGTGCCAGCAGTTTAGGGGGGACCTATCAGCCCCAGCATTTT.

This chain uses TRBV19 with TRBJ2-7; 7 positions match TRBD1. The CDR3 totals 14 residues. V was clipped by 5 bases and J by 1 base; unmatched bases: 5. Germline loops: CDR1 LNHDA, CDR2 SQIVND (reference sequence). Here the CDR3 DNA reads TGTGCCAGTAGTTTTCCGGGACAGTCCTACGAGCAGTACTTC. This sequence encodes CASSFPGQSYEQYF.

The chain carries TRBV25-1 and TRBJ2-5, with 7 positions matching TRBD2. The CDR3 consists of 14 residues. The V gene's germline CDR1 is MGHDK and CDR2 SYGVNS. Trimming removed 3 bases from V and 9 bases from J; junction bases left unmatched: 10. For the CDR3, the DNA is TGTGCCAGCAGTGACCCCACTGGGGAGGGCGCCCAGTACTTC. Amino acids: CASSDPTGEGAQYF.

The chain is built from TRBV6-4 and TRBJ1-2; 11 nucleotides agree with TRBD1. The CDR3 consists of 15 residues. Germline V gene sequence: CDR1 MRHNA, CDR2 SNTAGT. Trimming cost V 0 bases and J 6 bases; bases outside gene matches: 3. Here the CDR3 reads CASSDSGTGGDGYTF. The CDR3 nucleotides are TGTGCCAGCAGTGACTCGGGGACAGGGGGAGATGGCTACACCTTC.

The rearrangement links TRBV6-2 or TRBV6-3 to TRBJ2-3, with 10 bases that match TRBD2. The CDR3 is made up of 16 amino acids. In germline, CDR1 is MNHEY, CDR2 SVGEGT. V lost 2 bases and J lost 6; bases outside the gene matches: 8. The CDR3 DNA is TGTGCCAGCAGTTACGAAGCGGGGGGGCCTAGGGATACGCAGTATTTT. Its protein product is CASSYEAGGPRDTQYF.

The chain carries TRBV4-1 and TRBJ1-4; D is unresolved. In germline, CDR1 is MGHRA, CDR2 YSYEKL. The CDR3 is 17 amino acids. The germline V and J ends were trimmed by 3 bases and 0 bases, with 14 bases remaining between them. For the CDR3, the DNA is TGCGCCAGCAGCCAGAGTGTGACAACCGCAACTAATGAAAAACTGTTTTTT. It encodes CASSQSVTTATNEKLFF.

This chain joins TRBV18 and TRBJ1-4, with D maybe TRBD1 (6 bases). CDR1 is KGHSH, CDR2 LQKENI, per germline. CDR3 length: 15 residues. V gave up 3 bases and J gave up 3 bases, with 11 bases separating them. This chain's CDR3 is CASSPTGTPNEKLFF. DNA for the CDR3: TGTGCCAGCTCACCTACCGGGACACCTAATGAAAAACTGTTTTTT.

V and J are TRBV5-6 and TRBJ1-2, with D perhaps matching TRBD1 (6 bases). Germline V gives CDR1 SGHDT, CDR2 YYEEEE. The CDR3 consists of 14 residues. Deletions cut 2 bases from V and 3 bases from J, with 11 bases between. The CDR3 is CASSFDPGDYGYTF. The DNA for the CDR3 is TGTGCCAGCAGCTTCGATCCAGGGGACTATGGCTACACCTTC. Full variable domain (rest looked up from reference TRBV5-6 and TRBJ1-2): DAGVTQSPTHLIKTRGQQVTLRCSPKSGHDTVSWYQQALGQGPQFIFQYYEEEERQRGNFPDRFSGHQFPNYSSELNVNALLLGDSALYLCASSFDPGDYGYTFGSGTRLTVV.

The V gene is TRBV21-1, the J gene TRBJ2-7; no DNA check was done on the table's D call, TRBD2. TRBV21-1 is designated a pseudogene. This CDR3 has 16 amino acids. In DNA, the CDR3 is TGTGCCAGCAGCAAAGTGGGACTAGCGGGAGACTACGAGCAGTACTTC. It translates to CASSKVGLAGDYEQYF.

The chain couples TRBV6-2 or TRBV6-3 to TRBJ2-7; TRBD1 matches at 9 bases. The CDR3 runs to 14 residues. V lost 2 bases and J lost 2; bases outside the gene matches: 1. CDR1 and CDR2 (germline): MNHEY, SVGEGT. DNA for the CDR3: TGTGCCAGCAGTTACGGGACAGGGACCTACGAGCAGTACGTC. It encodes CASSYGTGTYEQYV.

This sequence joins TRBV10-3 and TRBJ1-1; a possible D gene is TRBD1 (5 bases). Trimming took off 4 bases at V and 4 bases at J, with 22 bases between the two ends. CDR3 length equals 17 residues. From germline, CDR1 is ENHRY and CDR2 SYGVKD. The CDR3 region is CAISGPLLQAAGTEAFF. DNA of the CDR3: TGTGCCATCAGTGGGCCCCTCTTACAGGCAGCTGGCACTGAAGCTTTCTTT.

The chain has TRBV6-5 and TRBJ1-2; possible D gene TRBD1, 6 bases. Per germline, CDR1 MNHEY and CDR2 SVGAGI. This CDR3 has 12 residues. V gave up 8 bases and J gave up 9 bases, with 16 bases separating them. The chain's CDR3 is CASLLQGRSYTF. The DNA for the CDR3 is TGTGCCAGCTTATTACAGGGCCGCAGCTACACCTTC.